The rows below give T cell receptor beta chains drawn from one sample of a study of CD8+ T cells in alopecia areata. Only in-frame clones appear in the TCRdb table, and some are missing; sequencing was by immunoSEQ multiplex PCR. This sample has more than 90,000 clones; less than 80% occur once, and the top ten carry 2.8%. The specimen was CD4+ T cells sorted from blood. These TCRs come from a human donor in good health. The CDR3 runs from the conserved cysteine through the conserved F or W.

v_gene	j_gene	CDR3aa
TRBV5-1	TRBJ2-5	CASSPGTARTQETQYF
TRBV19	TRBJ1-5	CASSSLRGASTQPQHF
TRBV29-1	TRBJ1-4	CSGSLGDRNEKLFF
TRBV29-1	TRBJ2-1	CSVRASAYNEQFF
TRBV29-1	TRBJ1-2	CSVEVNGGANYGYTF
TRBV6-1	TRBJ2-7	CASNRLAAEQYF
TRBV29-1	TRBJ1-1	CSAQGGGGNTEAFF
TRBV5-6	TRBJ2-5	CASSFRLAGVWETQYF
TRBV27	TRBJ2-7	CASSRQGVTYEQYF
TRBV15	TRBJ2-3	CATRVALLPDTQYF
TRBV25-1	TRBJ1-2	CASSEGDYGYTF
TRBV15	TRBJ1-5	CATSRDTHSNQPQHF
TRBV7-9	TRBJ1-4	CASSSSTGKEKLFF
TRBV7-3	TRBJ2-5	CASSLWSAGGHQTQYF
TRBV7-9	TRBJ2-5	CASSQRQGAGETQYF
TRBV10-2	TRBJ2-6	CASSESFPGANVLTF